This T cell receptor beta chain came from a study of spatial heterogeneity in lung cancer. Study-wide background: In raw reads, more than 9.5 appearances on average were recorded for each unique TCR and UMI combination. Notes on the study in general: Ubiquitous expanded tumor TCRs appeared in blood more at resection than follow-up.

Time point specified: sample taken at primary tumor resection. Whole RNA, isolated from tumor, nontumor lung or frozen PBMC, was sequenced without prior sorting. The donors were 72 patients with non-small cell lung cancer that was early-stage and untreated. Concerning this clonotype itself: Its target is unknown.

TCRdb fed the 5' RACE reads into MiXCR, producing one record per CDR3 protein. The sample has 30,000 to 50,000 distinct CDR3 sequences, 5.8% seen once. The V gene's germline CDR1 is MGHRA and CDR2 YSYEKL. CDR3 length equals 18 residues. V trimming: 4 bases; J trimming: 2 bases; junction bases outside the gene matches: 7. This sequence was found in a male donor with early-stage non-small cell lung cancer. The source was PBMCs, collected at surgery. The J gene is TRBJ2-6, the V gene TRBV4-1, with TRBD2 matching 11 bases. CDR3 residues: CASSRGLAGSTGANVLTF. The CDR3, as DNA: TGCGCCAGCAGCCGCGGACTAGCGGGTAGCACTGGGGCCAACGTCCTGACTTTC.